The 29 T cell receptor beta chains in this list originate from one sample, sequenced in a study of cytomegalovirus exposure and HLA in healthy donors. Researchers ran the PCR with 60 Vbeta and 13 Jbeta primers. Generated by immunoSEQ multiplex PCR, the TCRdb table keeps only in-frame clones and is missing some. Among about 160,000 clones listed, roughly four fifths were seen once. The sample taken for sequencing was PBMCs. These receptors came from a man between 50 and 59 years old in good health and CMV-seropositive.

This sequence joins TRBV30 and TRBJ1-2, with D possibly matching TRBD1 (5 bases). V was shortened by 3 bases and J by 2 bases, with 7 bases between the two germline ends. This CDR3 region has 12 residues. Germline CDR1 is GTSNPN and CDR2 is SVGIG (reference sequence). The CDR3 DNA reads TGTGCCTGGAGGGACAAGAACTATGGCTACACCTTC. Its protein product is CAWRDKNYGYTF. Looking up the rest from reference TRBV30 and TRBJ1-2 gives the full variable domain: SQTIHQWPATLVQPVGSPLSLECTVEGTSNPNLYWYRQAAGRGLQLLFYSVGIGQISSEVPQNLSASRPQDRQFILSSKKLLLSDSGFYLCAWRDKNYGYTFGSGTRLTVV.

The gene calls are TRBV11-3 and TRBJ2-1; 9 bases match TRBD2. Losses at the gene ends were 1 base for V and 10 bases for J; bases not matched to a gene: 8. CDR1 is SGHNT and CDR2 is YENEEA in the germline V gene. CDR3 size: 15 residues. CDR3 protein: CASSLGGGGAREQFF. For the CDR3, the DNA is TGTGCCAGCAGCTTAGGTGGCGGGGGGGCAAGGGAGCAGTTCTTC.

A single count supports this clone. V and J are TRBV15 and TRBJ2-3; D possibly corresponds to TRBD2 (6 bases). The CDR3 consists of 16 residues. The V gene's germline CDR1 is LNHNV and CDR2 YYDKDF (reference sequence). V shed 0 bases and J shed 6 bases, with 16 bases lying between them. The CDR3 here is CATSREEGEYPDTQYF. For the CDR3, the DNA is TGTGCCACCAGCAGAGAGGAGGGAGAGTACCCGGATACGCAGTATTTT.

The chain is built from TRBV30 and TRBJ2-7, with 7 nucleotides matching TRBD2. Trimming took 2 bases from V and 7 from J; bases not matched to a gene: 11. In germline, CDR1 is GTSNPN, CDR2 SVGIG (reference sequence). This CDR3 contains 14 residues. In DNA form, the CDR3 reads TGTGCCTGGAGTCCCCGGGGAGGGATCAAGGAGCAGTACTTC. Translated, it gives CAWSPRGGIKEQYF.

This chain's CDR3 is CASSLVASAYNEQFF. As DNA, the CDR3 is TGTGCCAGCAGCTTAGTGGCTAGCGCCTACAATGAGCAGTTCTTC. The rearrangement uses TRBV7-2 and TRBJ2-1, with a weak D call TRBD2 (6 bases). The V end was cut by 1 base, the J end by 2 bases, with 9 bases between. The CDR3 runs to 15 residues. Germline loops: CDR1 SGHTA, CDR2 FQGNSA.

This chain's CDR3 is CASSSRTAGGYNEQFF. In DNA form, the CDR3 reads TGTGCCAGCAGCTCCCGCACAGCGGGCGGCTACAATGAGCAGTTCTTC. The chain employs TRBV7-6 and TRBJ2-1, with D possibly matching TRBD2 (6 bases). The CDR3 has 16 amino acids. Per the germline V gene, CDR1 is SGHVS and CDR2 is FNYEAQ. V lost 4 bases and J 3 bases, leaving 16 bases between the germline ends.

This chain joins TRBV30 and TRBJ1-4, with 9 bases matching TRBD1. J was trimmed by 7 bases and V by 1 base; bases with no gene match: 4. CDR1 is GTSNPN and CDR2 is SVGIG in the germline V gene (reference sequence). The CDR3 length is 14 residues. CDR3 coding DNA: TGTGCCTGGAGTGAAGGGGACAGGGCTGAAAAACTGTTTTTT. Its translation: CAWSEGDRAEKLFF.

V and J are TRBV7-2 and TRBJ2-7; TRBD2 matches 8 bases. Germline V gives CDR1 SGHTA, CDR2 FQGNSA. The V segment lost 2 bases and the J segment 7 bases; nucleotides outside the gene matches: 7. CDR3 length equals 14 residues. CDR3 bases: TGTGCCAGCAGCTTACGGGGGGGGCGGGAAGAGCAGTACTTC. This translates into CASSLRGGREEQYF. The full variable domain, in which reference TRBV7-2 and TRBJ2-7 provide the parts outside the CDR3, is GAGVSQSPSNKVTEKGKDVELRCDPISGHTALYWYRQSLGQGLEFLIYFQGNSAPDKSGLPSDRFSAERTGGSVSTLTIQRTQQEDSAVYLCASSLRGGREEQYFGPGTRLTVT.

The chain has TRBV13 and TRBJ2-5; D call uncertain. The germline CDR1 and CDR2 sequences are PRHDT and FYEKMQ (reference sequence). Trimming took off 6 bases at V and 5 bases at J, with 7 bases between the two ends. This CDR3 comprises 11 residues. CDR3: CASSLRETQYF. The DNA of the CDR3 is TGTGCCAGCAGTTTGAGGGAGACCCAGTACTTC.

The chain uses TRBV6-5 and TRBJ2-6, with 8 bases matching TRBD1. The ends lost 4 bases at V and 3 bases at J; junction bases unmatched: 5. Germline loops: CDR1 MNHEY, CDR2 SVGAGI. This CDR3 has 16 residues. CDR3 DNA sequence: TGTGCCAGCAGTTCGACGACAGGGGTTGGGGCCAACGTCCTGACTTTC. This codes for CASSSTTGVGANVLTF.

V usage is TRBV11-1 and J usage is TRBJ1-1, with 10 bases that match TRBD1. The CDR3 loop spans 15 amino acids. Germline V gives CDR1 SGHAT, CDR2 FQDESV (reference sequence). The junction had 6 bases not matched to a gene; V was cut back by 3 bases and J by 5 bases. The CDR3 DNA follows: TGTGCCAGCAGCTTTTGGACAGGGGGTGGGACTGAAGCTTTCTTT. As protein: CASSFWTGGGTEAFF.

This clone was counted a single time. The genes are TRBV5-6 and TRBJ1-6; TRBD1 aligns across 7 bases. Trimming cost V 5 bases and J 7 bases; bases outside gene matches: 6. Germline CDR1 reads SGHDT; CDR2 reads YYEEEE. The CDR3 totals 14 residues. The CDR3 reads CASSNRGWNSPLHF. CDR3 nucleotides: TGTGCCAGCAGTAACAGGGGCTGGAATTCACCCCTCCACTTT.

This sequence joins TRBV5-1 and TRBJ2-1; TRBD1 agrees at 7 bases. The V gene's germline CDR1 is SGHRS and CDR2 YFSETQ. This CDR3 region has 14 residues. V was pared by 0 bases and J by 5 bases, with 2 bases of the junction left unmatched. Written as DNA, the CDR3 is TGCGCCAGCAGCTTGGGCACAGGGGACAATGAGCAGTTCTTC. Residues: CASSLGTGDNEQFF.

In its sample, this clone was seen a few times. Other DNA sequences within the sample encode an identical CDR3. The rearrangement uses TRBV19 and TRBJ1-1, with 7 bases lining up with TRBD1. V lost 9 bases, J lost 3 bases, and 4 bases stayed unmatched. The germline gives CDR1 LNHDA, CDR2 SQIVND (reference sequence). The CDR3 length is 12 residues. The CDR3 bases are TGTGCCAGCCAACAGGGGTACACTGAAGCTTTCTTT. Residues: CASQQGYTEAFF.

This CDR3 is CASSYLPGQGIDTQYF. DNA of the CDR3: TGTGCCAGCAGCTACCTTCCGGGACAGGGGATAGATACGCAGTATTTT. The chain combines TRBV27 with TRBJ2-3, with TRBD1 identical over 10 bases. Germline-derived CDR1 and CDR2 are MNHEY and SMNVEV (reference sequence). CDR3 length: 16 residues. V lost 6 bases to trimming and J lost 5 bases; unmatched junction nucleotides: 11.

In its sample, this clone was seen once. The V and J genes are TRBV10-3 and TRBJ2-3; the D gene is possibly TRBD2 (6 bases). The CDR3 has 16 residues. Per germline, CDR1 ENHRY and CDR2 SYGVKD. Trimming took off 6 bases at V and 2 bases at J, with 18 bases between the two ends. CDR3: CAISVSGSGNTDTQYF. In DNA form, the CDR3 reads TGTGCCATCAGCGTATCGGGTAGCGGAAACACAGATACGCAGTATTTT.

The chain carries TRBV11-1 and TRBJ2-6; maybe TRBD1 (6 bases). Germline CDR1 reads SGHAT; CDR2 reads FQDESV (reference sequence). CDR3 length: 15 residues. Trimming removed 6 bases at V and 3 bases at J, with 12 bases between. The CDR3 DNA reads as TGTGCCAGCAGTATTGACAGGAGTGGGGCCAACGTCCTGACTTTC. It is translated as CASSIDRSGANVLTF.

The CDR3 DNA follows: TGTGCCAGCAGTTCCCGCGCGGATGGTGATGAAAAACTGTTTTTT. Translating gives CASSSRADGDEKLFF. This chain uses TRBV28 with TRBJ1-4; D is undetermined. Trimming took off 4 bases at V and 6 bases at J, with 15 bases between the two ends. There are 15 residues in the CDR3. Germline CDR1 is MDHEN and CDR2 is SYDVKM.

This chain uses TRBV19 with TRBJ1-2, with D uncertain. Trimming pared 5 bases from V and 4 bases from J, leaving 14 bases between. The germline V gene has CDR1 LNHDA and CDR2 SQIVND (reference sequence). This CDR3 region has 14 residues. The CDR3: CASSPSVGSYGYTF. In nucleotides, the CDR3 is TGTGCCAGTAGTCCGTCGGTCGGGTCCTATGGCTACACCTTC.

Note on this clone: The conserved phenylalanine or tryptophan normally closing the CDR3 is absent here, so this likely arose from a read error. The gene calls are TRBV19 and TRBJ2-4; maybe TRBD1 (5 bases). The length of the CDR3 is 11 residues. V was pared by 7 bases and J by 6 bases, with 7 bases between. Germline V gene lookup returns CDR1 LNHDA and CDR2 SQIVND (reference sequence). The CDR3 loop is CASMQGNIQYL. CDR3 in DNA: TGTGCCAGTATGCAGGGAAACATTCAGTACCTC.

The CDR3 DNA sequence: TGCGCCAGCAGCTTGGGGAGCAATGAGCAGTTCTTC. Protein sequence: CASSLGSNEQFF. The rearrangement links TRBV5-1 to TRBJ2-1; no definite D call. The ends were cut back, 0 bases at V and 6 bases at J, with 4 bases in the middle. Germline assignment: CDR1 SGHRS and CDR2 YFSETQ. The CDR3 spans 12 residues.

The chain links TRBV2 to TRBJ1-2; 8 bases are shared with TRBD1. The germline V gene has CDR1 SNHLY and CDR2 FYNNEI. The CDR3 runs 13 residues. V was clipped by 7 bases and J by 3 bases; unmatched bases: 4. CDR3 nucleotide sequence: TGTGCCAGCACGGCAGGGGGCGACTATGGCTACACCTTC. It is translated as CASTAGGDYGYTF.

This chain connects TRBV7-2 to TRBJ2-7; 7 bases align to TRBD1. The germline V gene encodes CDR1 SGHTA and CDR2 FQGNSA. V trimming: 5 bases; J trimming: 8 bases; junction bases outside the gene matches: 18. This CDR3 spans 16 amino acids. CDR3: CASSGGLGQPSYKQYF. The CDR3 bases are TGTGCCAGCAGCGGGGGCCTGGGACAGCCCAGTTACAAGCAGTACTTC. Full variable domain (rest looked up from reference TRBV7-2 and TRBJ2-7): GAGVSQSPSNKVTEKGKDVELRCDPISGHTALYWYRQSLGQGLEFLIYFQGNSAPDKSGLPSDRFSAERTGGSVSTLTIQRTQQEDSAVYLCASSGGLGQPSYKQYFGPGTRLTVT.

The chain joins TRBV5-1 to TRBJ2-3; a possible D gene is TRBD2 (5 bases). The CDR3 contains 16 residues. V lost 0 bases, J lost 2 bases, and 13 bases lay in between. Germline assignment: CDR1 SGHRS and CDR2 YFSETQ. DNA for the CDR3: TGCGCCAGCAGCTTGGACGGGGTCGGTAACACAGATACGCAGTATTTT. It is translated as CASSLDGVGNTDTQYF.

The rearrangement joins TRBV30 to TRBJ1-4; D is unclear. The CDR3 runs to 15 residues. The V gene lost 2 bases and the J gene lost 8 bases, with 18 bases spanning the gap. Germline assignment: CDR1 GTSNPN and CDR2 SVGIG (reference sequence). CDR3 nucleotides: TGTGCCTGGAGTAAACCGGGGATCGGAAAGGAAAAACTGTTTTTT. Translated: CAWSKPGIGKEKLFF.

This clone was seen just once. This sequence joins TRBV7-2 and TRBJ2-1; the match to TRBD1 covers 10 bases. This CDR3 is built from 16 residues. After removal of 5 bases from V and 4 bases from J, the junction contained 8 bases not matched to a gene. Germline V gene data show CDR1 as SGHTA and CDR2 as FQGNSA. DNA for the CDR3: TGTGCCAGCAGCCCCCAAGGGGGACAGGGGTACAATGAGCAGTTCTTC. The encoded protein is CASSPQGGQGYNEQFF.

The rearrangement joins TRBV7-2 to TRBJ1-1, with 7 bases lining up with TRBD1. V shed 5 bases and J 10 bases; nucleotides not matched to a gene: 7. Germline values: CDR1 SGHTA, CDR2 FQGNSA. This CDR3 spans 12 amino acids. CDR3 protein: CASSAPGGPAFF. In DNA form, the CDR3 reads TGTGCCAGCAGCGCCCCAGGGGGACCAGCTTTCTTT.

The chain links TRBV6-1 to TRBJ1-6; D gene uncertain. CDR1 and CDR2 (germline): MNHNS, SASEGT. The V end lost 3 bases, the J end lost 0 bases, and 9 bases lay between the germline ends. CDR3 length: 16 amino acids. The CDR3 spells CASSERAGSYNSPLHF. The CDR3 nucleotides read TGTGCCAGCAGTGAGAGGGCAGGCTCCTATAATTCACCCCTCCACTTT.

The chain uses TRBV4-1 and TRBJ2-5; D remains unclear. The germline gives CDR1 MGHRA, CDR2 YSYEKL. V shed 0 bases and J shed 1 base, with 6 bases lying between them. The CDR3 is 14 amino acids. CDR3 nucleotides: TGCGCCAGCAGCCAAGACGGTATCCAAGAGACCCAGTACTTC. Its protein is CASSQDGIQETQYF.